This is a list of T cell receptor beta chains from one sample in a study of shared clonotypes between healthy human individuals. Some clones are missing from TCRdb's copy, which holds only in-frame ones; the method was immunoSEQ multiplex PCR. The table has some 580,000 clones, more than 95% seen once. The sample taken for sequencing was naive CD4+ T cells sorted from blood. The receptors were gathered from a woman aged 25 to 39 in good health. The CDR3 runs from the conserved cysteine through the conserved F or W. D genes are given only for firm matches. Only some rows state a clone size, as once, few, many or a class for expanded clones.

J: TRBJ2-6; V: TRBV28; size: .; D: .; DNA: TGTGCCAGCATCCCTGTAGATGGGGCCAACGTCCTGACTTTC; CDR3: CASIPVDGANVLTF
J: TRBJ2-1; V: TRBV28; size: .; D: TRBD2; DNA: TGTGCCAGCAGTTTAATGTATAGCGGGAGGCCTCACAATGAGCAGTTCTTC; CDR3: CASSLMYSGRPHNEQFF
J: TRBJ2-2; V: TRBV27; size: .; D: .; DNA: TGTGCCAGCAGTCCGGTCGGACAGTCCACCGGGGAGCTGTTTTTT; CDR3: CASSPVGQSTGELFF
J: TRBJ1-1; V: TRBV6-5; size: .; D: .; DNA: TGTGCCAGCAGCCGAGCTTATAGGGGCACTGAAGCTTTCTTT; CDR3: CASSRAYRGTEAFF
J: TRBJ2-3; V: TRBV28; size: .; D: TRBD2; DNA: TGTGCCAGCAGTTTAGGGGTAGCGGGACCCACAGATACGCAGTATTTT; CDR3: CASSLGVAGPTDTQYF
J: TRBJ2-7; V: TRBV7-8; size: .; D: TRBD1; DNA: TGTGCCAGCAGCCTCCGGGACAGGGCCTACGAGCAGTACTTC; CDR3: CASSLRDRAYEQYF
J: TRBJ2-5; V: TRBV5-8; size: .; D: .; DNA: TGTGCCAGCAGCTTTTCGACAGGTCAAGAGACCCAGTACTTC; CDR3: CASSFSTGQETQYF
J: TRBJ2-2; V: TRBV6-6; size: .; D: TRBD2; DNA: TGTGCCAGCAGACCCCTAGCGGCCGGGGAGCTGTTTTTT; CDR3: CASRPLAAGELFF
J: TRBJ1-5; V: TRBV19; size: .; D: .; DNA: TGTGCCAGTGGTGACCCGGTTAGCAATCAGCCCCAGCATTTT; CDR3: CASGDPVSNQPQHF
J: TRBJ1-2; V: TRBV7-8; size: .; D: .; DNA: TGTGCCAGCAGCCCCGGGACTTCTAACTATGGCTACACCTTC; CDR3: CASSPGTSNYGYTF
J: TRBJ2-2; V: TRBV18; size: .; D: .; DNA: TGTGCCAGCTCACCACGCTCGACAGCCGGGGAGCTGTTTTTT; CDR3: CASSPRSTAGELFF
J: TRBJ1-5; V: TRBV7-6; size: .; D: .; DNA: TGTGCCAGCAGCTTATGCCGGGGGGTTTACAATCAGCCCCAGCATTTT; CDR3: CASSLCRGVYNQPQHF
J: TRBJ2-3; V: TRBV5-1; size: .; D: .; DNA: TGCGCCAGCAGCATCCCAGGGGGCACAGATACGCAGTATTTT; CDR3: CASSIPGGTDTQYF
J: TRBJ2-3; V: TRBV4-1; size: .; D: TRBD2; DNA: TGCGCCAGCAGCCAGGGACTAGCGGGGATTACAGATACGCAGTATTTT; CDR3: CASSQGLAGITDTQYF
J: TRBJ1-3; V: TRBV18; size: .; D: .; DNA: TGTGCCAGCTCACCCGGGATCTCTGGAAACACCATATATTTT; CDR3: CASSPGISGNTIYF
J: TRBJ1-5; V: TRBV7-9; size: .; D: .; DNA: TGTGCCAGCAGCTTTGATTTTCAGCCCCAGCATTTT; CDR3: CASSFDFQPQHF
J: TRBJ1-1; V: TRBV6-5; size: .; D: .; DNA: TGTGCCAGCAACGAAGGGGGTGGAGAGACTGAAGCTTTCTTT; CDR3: CASNEGGGETEAFF
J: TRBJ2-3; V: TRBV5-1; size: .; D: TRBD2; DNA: TGCGCCAGCAGCTTACTAGCGGACCTCACAGATACGCAGTATTTT; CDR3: CASSLLADLTDTQYF
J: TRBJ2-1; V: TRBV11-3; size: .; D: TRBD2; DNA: TGTGCCAGCAGCCGTTCTCGGGAGGGCCTCGGCAATGAGCAGTTCTTC; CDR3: CASSRSREGLGNEQFF
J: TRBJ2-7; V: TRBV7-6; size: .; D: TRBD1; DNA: TGTGCCAGCAGCTCTGGGACAGGGGGCCTTCTTCTCTACGAGCAGTACTTC; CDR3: CASSSGTGGLLLYEQYF
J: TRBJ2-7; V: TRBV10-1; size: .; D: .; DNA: TGCGCCAGCAGTGAGTCGACCTACGAGCAGTACTTC; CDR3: CASSESTYEQYF
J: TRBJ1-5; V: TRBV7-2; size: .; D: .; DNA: TGTGCCAGCAGCCAGCAGGGGAAAAGCAATCAGCCCCAGCATTTT; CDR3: CASSQQGKSNQPQHF
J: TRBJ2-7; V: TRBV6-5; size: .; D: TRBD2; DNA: TGTGCCAGCAGCACTAGCGGGAAAGACGAGCAGTACTTC; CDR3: CASSTSGKDEQYF
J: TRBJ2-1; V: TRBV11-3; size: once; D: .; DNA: TGTGCCAGCAGCCCCTTCCCTAGAACTGAGCAGTTCTTC; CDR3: CASSPFPRTEQFF
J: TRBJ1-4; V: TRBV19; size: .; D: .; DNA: TGTGCCAGTAATCCGGGTCCGAGAGAAAAACTGTTTTTT; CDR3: CASNPGPREKLFF
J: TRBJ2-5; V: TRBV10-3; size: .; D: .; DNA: TGTGCCATCAGTGGGCCCCTCTCCGGGGGCCAGTACTTC; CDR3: CAISGPLSGGQYF
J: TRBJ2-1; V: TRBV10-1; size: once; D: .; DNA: TGCGCCAGCAGCCGGGGACTCCTCAATGAGCAGTTCTTC; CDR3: CASSRGLLNEQFF
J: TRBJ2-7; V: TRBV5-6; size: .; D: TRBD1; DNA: TGTGCCAGCAGCTTAACCGGGACAGGGTACTCCGAGCAGTACTTC; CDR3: CASSLTGTGYSEQYF
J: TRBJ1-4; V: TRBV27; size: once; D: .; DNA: TGTGCCAGCAGTTCTCAGTGGAGGGGAGGTGAAAAACTGTTTTTT; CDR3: CASSSQWRGGEKLFF
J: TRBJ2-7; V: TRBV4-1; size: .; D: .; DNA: TGCGCCAGCAGCCCCCACCCCCAGGGGTCGTCCTACGAGCAGTACTTC; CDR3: CASSPHPQGSSYEQYF
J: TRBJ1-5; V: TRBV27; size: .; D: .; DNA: TGTGCCAGCAGCTGGACGGATAATCAGCCCCAGCATTTT; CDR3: CASSWTDNQPQHF
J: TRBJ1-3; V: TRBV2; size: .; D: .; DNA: TGTGCCAGCAGTCATCGACAGAGAAACACCATATATTTT; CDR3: CASSHRQRNTIYF
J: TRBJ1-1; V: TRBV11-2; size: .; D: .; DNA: TGTGCCAGCAGCTTCGGGTCGGCAGGGGAAGCTTTCTTT; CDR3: CASSFGSAGEAFF
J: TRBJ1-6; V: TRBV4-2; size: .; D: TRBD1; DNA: TGTGCCAGCAGCCGAGCCCGGGACAGGGTGCAAAAGAATAATTCACCCCTCCACTTT; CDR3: CASSRARDRVQKNNSPLHF
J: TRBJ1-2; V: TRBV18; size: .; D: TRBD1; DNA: TGTGCCAGCTCAACAGGGGAGGGTGCCTATGGCTACACCTTC; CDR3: CASSTGEGAYGYTF
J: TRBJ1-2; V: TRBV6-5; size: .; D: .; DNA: TGTGCCAGCAGTTTCCGGACGGTGGGAGATAACTATGGCTACACCTTC; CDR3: CASSFRTVGDNYGYTF
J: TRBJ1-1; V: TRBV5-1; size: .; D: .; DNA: TGCGCCAGCAGCTCGAACGCAGGGGTCCGGGGCACTGAAGCTTTCTTT; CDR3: CASSSNAGVRGTEAFF
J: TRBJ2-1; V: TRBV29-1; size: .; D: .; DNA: TGCAGCGTTGAACAGGGGCATAGGTACAATGAGCAGTTCTTC; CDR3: CSVEQGHRYNEQFF
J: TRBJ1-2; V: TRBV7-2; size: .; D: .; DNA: TGTGCCAGCAGCAGAGGGACCTTTGGCTACACCTTC; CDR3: CASSRGTFGYTF
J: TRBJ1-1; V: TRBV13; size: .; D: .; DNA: TGTGCCAGCAGCCGAGACAGGAACACTGAAGCTTTCTTT; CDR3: CASSRDRNTEAFF
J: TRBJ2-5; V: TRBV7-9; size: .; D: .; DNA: TGTGCCAGCAGCTTACGCGGTTGGATCACAGAAGAGACCCAGTACTTC; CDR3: CASSLRGWITEETQYF
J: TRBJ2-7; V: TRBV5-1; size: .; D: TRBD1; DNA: TGCGCCAGCACCACCCGGGCAGGGGGCGCGTACGAGCAGTACTTC; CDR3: CASTTRAGGAYEQYF
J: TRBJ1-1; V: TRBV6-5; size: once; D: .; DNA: TGTGCCAGCGGGCGACGGGAAAACACTGAAGCTTTCTTT; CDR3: CASGRRENTEAFF
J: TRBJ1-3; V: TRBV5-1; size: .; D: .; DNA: TGCGCCAGCAGCTTCGACACCAGCTCTGGAAACACCATATATTTT; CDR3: CASSFDTSSGNTIYF
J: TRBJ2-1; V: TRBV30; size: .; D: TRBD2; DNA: TGTGCCTGGATCGGAAATCCCTACGGGGGAGGGTCCAGACAGCAGTTCTTC; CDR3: CAWIGNPYGGGSRQQFF
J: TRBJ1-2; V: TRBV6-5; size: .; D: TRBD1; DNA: TGTGCCAGCAGCCCCGGGACAGGGCGCTATGGCTACACCTTC; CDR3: CASSPGTGRYGYTF
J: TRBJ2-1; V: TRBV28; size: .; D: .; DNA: TGTGCCAGCAGTTTACTCGACCTAAGGACAGTCGGCGATGAGCAGTTCTTC; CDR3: CASSLLDLRTVGDEQFF
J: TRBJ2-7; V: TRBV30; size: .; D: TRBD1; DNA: TGTGCCTGGAGTCTAATGGGGATTGGGACAGGGCCCTACGAGCAGTACTTC; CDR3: CAWSLMGIGTGPYEQYF
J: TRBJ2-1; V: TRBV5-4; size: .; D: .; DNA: TGTGCCAGCAGCTTGGCGGAGCGCTTCTCCTACAATGAGCAGTTCTTC; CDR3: CASSLAERFSYNEQFF
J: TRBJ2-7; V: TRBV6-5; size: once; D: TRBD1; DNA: TGTGCCAGCAGTTGGACAGGGGAATACGAGCAGTACTTC; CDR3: CASSWTGEYEQYF
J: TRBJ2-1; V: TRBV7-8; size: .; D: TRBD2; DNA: TGTGCCAGCAGCCTAGCGGGCCGACTAGCGGGTTCATTCTCCTACAATGAGCAGTTCTTC; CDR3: CASSLAGRLAGSFSYNEQFF
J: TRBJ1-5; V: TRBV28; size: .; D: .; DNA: TGTGCCGGAGGGGATTCGGCGGGCACAGACTCCATCAATCAGCCCCAGCATTTT; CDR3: CAGGDSAGTDSINQPQHF
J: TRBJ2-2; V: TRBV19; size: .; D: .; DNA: TGTGCCAGTACCACCTCGGACACCGGGGAGCTGTTTTTT; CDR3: CASTTSDTGELFF
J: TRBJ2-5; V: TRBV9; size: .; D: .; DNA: TGTGCCAGCAGCGTAGTAGGGGAGACCCAGTACTTC; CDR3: CASSVVGETQYF
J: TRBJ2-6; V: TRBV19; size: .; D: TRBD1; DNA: TGTGCCAGTCAACGATCGACAGGGGGCGCTGGGGCCAACGTCCTGACTTTC; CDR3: CASQRSTGGAGANVLTF